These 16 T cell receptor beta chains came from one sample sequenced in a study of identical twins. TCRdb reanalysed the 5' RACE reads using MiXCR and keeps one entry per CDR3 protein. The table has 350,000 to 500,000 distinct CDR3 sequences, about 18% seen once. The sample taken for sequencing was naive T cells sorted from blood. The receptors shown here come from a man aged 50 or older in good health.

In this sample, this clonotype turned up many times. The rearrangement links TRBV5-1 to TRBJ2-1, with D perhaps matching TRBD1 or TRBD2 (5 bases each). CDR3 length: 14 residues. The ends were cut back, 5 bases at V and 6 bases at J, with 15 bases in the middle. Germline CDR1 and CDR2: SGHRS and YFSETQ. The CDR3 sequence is CASSVGELGNEQFF. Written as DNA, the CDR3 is TGCGCCAGCAGTGTGGGGGAGTTGGGCAATGAGCAGTTCTTC.

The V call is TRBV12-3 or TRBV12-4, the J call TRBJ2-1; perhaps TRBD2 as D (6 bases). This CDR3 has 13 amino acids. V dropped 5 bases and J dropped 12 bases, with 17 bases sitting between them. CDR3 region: CASSLSSGTAQFF. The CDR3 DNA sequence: TGTGCCAGCAGTCTTTCCTCCGGGACTGCGCAGTTCTTC.

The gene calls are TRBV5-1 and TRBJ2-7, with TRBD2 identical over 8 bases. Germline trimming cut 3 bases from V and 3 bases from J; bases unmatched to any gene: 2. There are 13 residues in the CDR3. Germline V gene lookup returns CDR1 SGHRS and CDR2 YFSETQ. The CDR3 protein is CASSYSGIYEQYF. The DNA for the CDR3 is TGCGCCAGCAGCTATAGCGGGATCTACGAGCAGTACTTC.

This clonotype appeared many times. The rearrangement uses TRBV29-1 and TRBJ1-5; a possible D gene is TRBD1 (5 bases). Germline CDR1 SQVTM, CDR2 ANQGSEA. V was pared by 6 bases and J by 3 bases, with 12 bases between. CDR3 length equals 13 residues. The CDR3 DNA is TGCAGCGTGACAGACAGAAACAATCAGCCCCAGCATTTT. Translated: CSVTDRNNQPQHF.

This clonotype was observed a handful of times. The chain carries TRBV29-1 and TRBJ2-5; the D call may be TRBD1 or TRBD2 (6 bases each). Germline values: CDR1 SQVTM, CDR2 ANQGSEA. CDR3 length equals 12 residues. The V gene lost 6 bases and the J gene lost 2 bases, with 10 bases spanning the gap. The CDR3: CSVGGQQETQYF. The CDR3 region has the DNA TGCAGCGTCGGGGGACAACAAGAGACCCAGTACTTC.

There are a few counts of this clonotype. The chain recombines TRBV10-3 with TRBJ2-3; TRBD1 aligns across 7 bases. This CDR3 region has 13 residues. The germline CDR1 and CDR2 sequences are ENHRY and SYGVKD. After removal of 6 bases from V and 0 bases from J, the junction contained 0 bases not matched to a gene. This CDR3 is CAIRDRSTDTQYF. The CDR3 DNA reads TGTGCCATCAGGGACAGGAGCACAGATACGCAGTATTTT.

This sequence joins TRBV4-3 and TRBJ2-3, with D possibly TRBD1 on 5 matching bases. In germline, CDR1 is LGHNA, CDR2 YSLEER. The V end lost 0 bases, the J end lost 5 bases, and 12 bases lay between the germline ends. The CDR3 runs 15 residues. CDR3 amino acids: CASSQERGMRDTQYF. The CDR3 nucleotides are TGCGCCAGCAGCCAAGAAAGGGGTATGAGAGATACGCAGTATTTT.

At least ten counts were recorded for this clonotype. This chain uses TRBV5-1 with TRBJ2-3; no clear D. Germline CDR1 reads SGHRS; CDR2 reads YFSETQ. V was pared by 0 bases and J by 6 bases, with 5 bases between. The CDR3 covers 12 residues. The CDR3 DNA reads TGCGCCAGCAGCTTGGGGTCCGATACGCAGTATTTT. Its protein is CASSLGSDTQYF.

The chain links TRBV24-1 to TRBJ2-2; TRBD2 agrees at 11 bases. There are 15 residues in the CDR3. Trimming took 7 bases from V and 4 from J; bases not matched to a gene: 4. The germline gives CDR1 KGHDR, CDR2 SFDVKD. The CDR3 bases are TGTGCCACCAGCGGTAGCGGGAGGGCCACCGGGGAGCTGTTTTTT. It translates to CATSGSGRATGELFF.

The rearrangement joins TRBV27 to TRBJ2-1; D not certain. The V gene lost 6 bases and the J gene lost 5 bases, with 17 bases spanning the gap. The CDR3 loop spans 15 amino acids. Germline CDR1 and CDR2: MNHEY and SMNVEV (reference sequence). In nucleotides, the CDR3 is TGTGCCAGCAGCCCCCGGGTGGACCAAAACAATGAGCAGTTCTTC. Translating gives CASSPRVDQNNEQFF.

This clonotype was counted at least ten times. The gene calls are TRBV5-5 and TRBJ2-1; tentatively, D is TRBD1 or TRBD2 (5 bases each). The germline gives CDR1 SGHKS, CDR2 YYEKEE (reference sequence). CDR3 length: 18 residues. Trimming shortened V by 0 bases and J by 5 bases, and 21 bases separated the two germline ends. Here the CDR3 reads CASSLVQGKRRWDNEQFF. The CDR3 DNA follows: TGTGCCAGCAGCTTGGTCCAGGGTAAACGGAGGTGGGACAATGAGCAGTTCTTC.

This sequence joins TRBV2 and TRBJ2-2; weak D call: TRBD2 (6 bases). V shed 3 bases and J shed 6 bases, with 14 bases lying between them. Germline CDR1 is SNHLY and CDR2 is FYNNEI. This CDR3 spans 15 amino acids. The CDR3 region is CASSETEGLSGELFF. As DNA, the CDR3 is TGTGCCAGCAGTGAGACGGAGGGGTTATCCGGGGAGCTGTTTTTT.

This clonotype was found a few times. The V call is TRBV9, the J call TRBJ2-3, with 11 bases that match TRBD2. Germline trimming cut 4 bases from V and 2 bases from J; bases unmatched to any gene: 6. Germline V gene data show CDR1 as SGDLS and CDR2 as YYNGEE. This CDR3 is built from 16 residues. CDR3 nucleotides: TGTGCCAGCAGCACGACTAGCGGGGACTCCACAGATACGCAGTATTTT. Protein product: CASSTTSGDSTDTQYF. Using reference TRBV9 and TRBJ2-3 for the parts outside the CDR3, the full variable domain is DSGVTQTPKHLITATGQRVTLRCSPRSGDLSVYWYQQSLDQGLQFLIQYYNGEERAKGNILERFSAQQFPDLHSELNLSSLELGDSALYFCASSTTSGDSTDTQYFGPGTRLTVL.

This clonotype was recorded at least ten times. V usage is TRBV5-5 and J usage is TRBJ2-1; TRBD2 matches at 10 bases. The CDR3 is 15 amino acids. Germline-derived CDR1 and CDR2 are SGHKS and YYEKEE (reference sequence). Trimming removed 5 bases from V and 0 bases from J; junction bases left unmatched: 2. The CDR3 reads CASRSSGGSYNEQFF. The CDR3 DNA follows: TGTGCCAGCAGATCTAGCGGGGGCTCCTACAATGAGCAGTTCTTC.

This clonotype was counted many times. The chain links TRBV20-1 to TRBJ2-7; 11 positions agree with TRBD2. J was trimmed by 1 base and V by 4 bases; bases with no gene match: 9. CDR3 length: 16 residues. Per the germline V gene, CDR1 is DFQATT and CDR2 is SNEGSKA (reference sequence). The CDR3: CSATPLTSGGSYEQYF. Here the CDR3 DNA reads TGCAGTGCTACCCCCTTAACTAGCGGGGGTTCCTACGAGCAGTACTTC.

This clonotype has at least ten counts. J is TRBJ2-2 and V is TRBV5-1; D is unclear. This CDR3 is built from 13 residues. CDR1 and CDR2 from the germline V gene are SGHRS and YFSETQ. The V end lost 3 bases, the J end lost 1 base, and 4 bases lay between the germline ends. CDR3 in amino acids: CASSSENTGELFF. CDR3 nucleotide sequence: TGCGCCAGCAGCTCCGAGAACACCGGGGAGCTGTTTTTT.